Included here is one T cell receptor (beta chain) sequence, with context. The data stem from a study of blood T cell repertoires in COVID-19. Study information: Specimens from acute and convalescent COVID-19 originated in the United States, Italy and Spain. PBMCs, B-cell-depleted T cells, or T cells provided the cDNA or gDNA that made up the material.

Per the study methods: By means of reference gene primer amplification, nucleated cell counts were estimated. The assay was immunoSEQ multiplex PCR, and TCRdb's table has in-frame clones only and misses some. V, J and clone size reflect that table, while D and trimming were determined from the DNA. The sample includes 60,000 to 75,000 clones, 65% to 80% of them seen just once. In germline, CDR1 is KGHSH, CDR2 LQKENI. This CDR3 has 12 residues. V lost 6 bases, J lost 0 bases, and 6 bases lay in between. The V call is TRBV18, the J call TRBJ2-7; D is ambiguous. This receptor was taken from a woman between 70 and 85 years old with acute or convalescent COVID-19. The sample was peripheral blood. The DNA for the CDR3 is TGTGCCAGCTCTCAGGCCTCCTACGAGCAGTACTTC. It is translated as CASSQASYEQYF.